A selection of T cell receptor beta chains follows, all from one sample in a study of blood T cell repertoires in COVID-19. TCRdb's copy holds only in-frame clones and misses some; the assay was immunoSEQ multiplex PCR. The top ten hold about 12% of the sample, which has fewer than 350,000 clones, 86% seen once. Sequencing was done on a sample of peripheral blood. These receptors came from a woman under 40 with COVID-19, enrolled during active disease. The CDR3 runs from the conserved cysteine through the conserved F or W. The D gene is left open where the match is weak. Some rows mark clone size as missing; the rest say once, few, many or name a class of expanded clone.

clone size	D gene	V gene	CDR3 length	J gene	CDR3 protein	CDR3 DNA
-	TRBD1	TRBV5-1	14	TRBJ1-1	CASRPQGANTEAFF	TGCGCCAGCAGACCACAGGGGGCGAACACTGAAGCTTTCTTT
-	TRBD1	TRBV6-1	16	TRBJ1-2	CASSEALSRGLYGYTF	TGTGCCAGCAGTGAAGCGCTGAGCAGGGGGCTATATGGCTACACCTTC
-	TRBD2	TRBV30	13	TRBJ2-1	CAWSTGGHNEQFF	TGTGCCTGGAGCACGGGGGGGCACAATGAGCAGTTCTTC
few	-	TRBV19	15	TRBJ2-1	CASSVGLGQFNEQFF	TGTGCCAGTAGTGTAGGACTTGGACAGTTCAATGAGCAGTTCTTC
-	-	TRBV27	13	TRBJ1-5	CASSPSSNQPQHF	TGTGCCAGCAGTCCTAGTAGCAATCAGCCCCAGCATTTT
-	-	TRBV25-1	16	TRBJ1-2	CASSDNTGRTNYGYTF	TGTGCCAGCAGTGATAATACCGGGAGAACGAACTATGGCTACACCTTC
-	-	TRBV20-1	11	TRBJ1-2	CSADSLYGYTF	TGCAGTGCGGACTCACTCTATGGCTACACCTTC
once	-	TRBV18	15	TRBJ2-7	CASSPRRQVSYEQYF	TGTGCCAGCTCACCACGGCGACAGGTATCCTACGAGCAGTACTTC
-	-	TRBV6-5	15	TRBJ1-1	CASSYSGQGNTEAFF	TGTGCCAGCAGTTACTCTGGGCAGGGGAACACTGAAGCTTTCTTT
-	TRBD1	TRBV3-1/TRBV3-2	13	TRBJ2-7	CASSQGGQGEQYF	TGTGCCAGCAGCCAAGGGGGACAGGGCGAGCAGTACTTC
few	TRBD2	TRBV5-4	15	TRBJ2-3	CASSLLARSTDTQYF	TGTGCCAGCAGCCTACTAGCGCGGTCCACAGATACGCAGTATTTT
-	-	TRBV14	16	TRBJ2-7	CASSQVAGLSDYEQYF	TGTGCCAGCAGCCAAGTGGCAGGGTTAAGTGACTACGAGCAGTACTTC
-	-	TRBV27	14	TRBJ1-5	CASSFNRGNQPQHF	TGTGCCAGCAGTTTCAACAGGGGCAATCAGCCCCAGCATTTT
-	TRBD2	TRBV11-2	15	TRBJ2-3	CASRRPGGSTDTQYF	TGTGCCAGCAGACGCCCGGGGGGAAGCACAGATACGCAGTATTTT
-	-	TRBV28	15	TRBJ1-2	CASSPPSQTNYGYTF	TGTGCCAGCAGCCCCCCCTCCCAGACTAACTATGGCTACACCTTC
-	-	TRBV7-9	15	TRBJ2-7	CASSLRAGISYEQYF	TGTGCCAGCAGCTTGCGAGCAGGGATTTCCTACGAGCAGTACTTC
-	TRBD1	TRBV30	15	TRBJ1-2	CAWSLDRPSLYGYTF	TGTGCCTGGAGTTTGGACAGGCCAAGCCTCTATGGCTACACCTTC
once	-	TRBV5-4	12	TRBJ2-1	CASSVGSLEQFF	TGTGCCAGCAGCGTGGGGAGCTTAGAGCAGTTCTTC
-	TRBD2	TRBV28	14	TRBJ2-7	CASSPSGGLYEQYF	TGTGCCAGCAGTCCTAGCGGGGGGCTTTACGAGCAGTACTTC
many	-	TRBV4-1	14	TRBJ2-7	CASSQSPGSYEQYF	TGCGCCAGCAGCCAGTCGCCGGGGTCCTACGAGCAGTACTTC
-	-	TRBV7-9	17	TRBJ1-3	CASSLGQGHHSGNTIYF	TGTGCCAGCAGCTTAGGGCAGGGACACCACTCTGGAAACACCATATATTTT
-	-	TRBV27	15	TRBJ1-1	CASSSRGGRYTEAFF	TGTGCCAGCAGTTCCCGTGGGGGGAGGTACACTGAAGCTTTCTTT
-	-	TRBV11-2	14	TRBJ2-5	CASNSLPDQETQYF	TGTGCCAGCAACTCGCTCCCCGATCAAGAGACCCAGTACTTC
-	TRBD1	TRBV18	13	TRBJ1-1	CASSLQGGTEAFF	TGTGCCAGCTCCCTACAGGGGGGCACTGAAGCTTTCTTT